This T cell receptor (beta chain) was captured in a study of control samples from healthy donors and cancer patients (dated by TCRdb to 2020 to 2021). On this clone: Its antigen is not yet known. It has no much larger one-base neighbor in the sample; base qualities were not kept.

The germline V gene encodes CDR1 LNHDA and CDR2 SQIVND (reference sequence). V was cut back by 5 bases and J by 9 bases, leaving a gap of 8 bases between them. There are 11 amino acids in the CDR3, from cysteine to phenylalanine inclusive. Only the CDR3 part of the read is kept: 33 bases, read in frame from the first base. Library creation used the immunoSEQ multiplex PCR assay. In TCRdb, the immuneACCESS table is reduced to in-frame sequences with V and J assigned. These tables do not hold every clone; where another copy was compared, an unresolved V gene accounts for under half, and the others remain unexplained. The sample table lists about 170,000 clones, around 88% of them with a count of one. The top ten hold under 5% of the sample.

The chain employs TRBV19 and TRBJ2-4, with no confident D gene call. The specimen was blood. This receptor was obtained from a woman aged 30 to 39 in good health. DNA sequence: TGTGCCAGTAGTTCGGTCGGCATTCAGTACTTC. The resulting protein is CASSSVGIQYF.